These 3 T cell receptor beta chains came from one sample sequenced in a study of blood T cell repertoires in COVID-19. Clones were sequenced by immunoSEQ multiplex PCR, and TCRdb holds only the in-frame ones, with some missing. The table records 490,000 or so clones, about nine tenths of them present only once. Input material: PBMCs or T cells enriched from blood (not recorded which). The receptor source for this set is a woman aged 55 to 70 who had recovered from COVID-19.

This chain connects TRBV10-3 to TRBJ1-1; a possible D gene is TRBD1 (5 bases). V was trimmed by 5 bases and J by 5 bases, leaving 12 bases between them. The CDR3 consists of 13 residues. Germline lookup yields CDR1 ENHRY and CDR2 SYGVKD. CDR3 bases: TGTGCCATCAGTAAAATCAGGGAAACTGAAGCTTTCTTT. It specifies CAISKIRETEAFF.

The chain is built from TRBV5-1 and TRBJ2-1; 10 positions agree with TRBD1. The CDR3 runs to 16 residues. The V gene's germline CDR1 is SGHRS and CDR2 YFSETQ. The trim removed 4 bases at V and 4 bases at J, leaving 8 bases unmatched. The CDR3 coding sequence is TGCGCCAGCAGCCTAGGCCCGGGACAGGGGTACAATGAGCAGTTCTTC. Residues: CASSLGPGQGYNEQFF. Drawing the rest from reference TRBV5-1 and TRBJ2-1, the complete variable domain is KAGVTQTPRYLIKTRGQQVTLSCSPISGHRSVSWYQQTPGQGLQFLFEYFSETQRNKGNFPGRFSGRQFSNSRSEMNVSTLELGDSALYLCASSLGPGQGYNEQFFGPGTRLTVL.

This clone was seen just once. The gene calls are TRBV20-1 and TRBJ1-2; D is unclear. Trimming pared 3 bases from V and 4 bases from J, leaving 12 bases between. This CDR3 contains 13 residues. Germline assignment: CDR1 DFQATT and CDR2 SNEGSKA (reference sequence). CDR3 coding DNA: TGCAGTGCTAGTGGTGCGGCGGGCTATGGCTACACCTTC. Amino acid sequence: CSASGAAGYGYTF.